Described below is a single T cell receptor (beta chain) sequence and its context. Its cognate antigen is unknown. CDR3 length: 14 amino acids. Trimming took 6 bases from V and 7 from J, leaving 19 bases between them. Germline CDR1 SGHNT, CDR2 YYREEE (reference sequence). Co-extraction yielded RNA and DNA from around 20-30 mg of unsorted bulk tissue. This sample stems from a study of tumor-infiltrating lymphocytes in primary liver carcinoma. A constant-region primer served to make TCR beta cDNA from roughly 500 ng total RNA. Three-round nested multiplex PCR performed with slightly modified ARM-PCR produced the TCR beta libraries. A C-beta reverse primer and TRBV1-TRBV30 forward primers served in each of the first two PCR rounds, at about 10 cycles apiece. Using its own MiXCR run on the multiplex PCR reads, TCRdb lists one record per CDR3 protein. The repertoire has some 110,000 distinct CDR3 sequences, around 80% of them found once; the top ten carry about 20%.

Study results and limitations: The 250 largest clones made up significantly more of tumor than blood repertoires (p = 0.039).

This TCR came from a man aged 40-55 years with primary liver carcinoma and hepatitis B virus infection. J is TRBJ1-2 and V is TRBV5-4; D is possibly TRBD1 (5 bases). The specimen was liver tumor tissue from sampling region 3. This sample's subset: tumor region T3, left-lateral pole. The CDR3 is CASNSDISTSGYTF. As DNA, the CDR3 is TGTGCCAGCAACTCGGACATTTCCACTAGTGGCTACACCTTC.